This T cell receptor beta chain was sequenced for a study of blood T cell repertoires in COVID-19. Study summary: In each case, the material was cDNA or gDNA derived from T cells, B-cell-depleted T cells, or PBMCs.

Germline V gene sequence: CDR1 SGHTA, CDR2 FQGNSA. This CDR3 spans 14 amino acids. V gave up 0 bases and J gave up 4 bases, with 7 bases separating them. Original methodology: How many nucleated cells were present was estimated from reference gene primer amplification. Sequencing used immunoSEQ multiplex PCR; TCRdb keeps in-frame clones, though not all of them. Clone size and the V and J calls come from that table; the DNA yielded D and trimming. The sample has around 73,000 clones; 65% to 85% are singletons. Sequenced input: peripheral blood. The TCR sequence derives from a woman in her sixties with acute or convalescent COVID-19. This chain uses TRBV7-2 with TRBJ2-1; maybe TRBD1 (6 bases). Here the CDR3 DNA reads TGTGCCAGCAGCTTAGCGGGACAATACAATGAGCAGTTCTTC. As protein: CASSLAGQYNEQFF.